A selection of T cell receptor beta chains follows, all from one sample in a study of identical twins. One entry per CDR3 protein, called by TCRdb with MiXCR from the 5' RACE reads. The sample lists around 550,000 distinct CDR3 sequences, approximately 14% occurring once. Separately, the same data were catalogued under a study of yellow fever vaccine responses in identical twins.

The sequencing sample was made of CD4+ T cells sorted from blood. The receptors here all came from a young woman in good health. Both conserved end residues are part of each CDR3. The D gene is left open where the match is weak. Where a row states a size, it is once, few, many or the class of an expanded clone; other rows omit it.

CDR3 DNA,CDR3 protein,J gene,D gene,V gene,clone size
TGTGCCAGCAGTCTGACGGACAGAATGAACACTGAAGCTTTCTTT,CASSLTDRMNTEAFF,TRBJ1-1,.,TRBV9,.
TGTGCCACAACGTCAGTGAACACCGGGGAGCTGTTTTTT,CATTSVNTGELFF,TRBJ2-2,.,TRBV7-9,.
TGCAGTCCGGACAAACAAGAGACCCAGTACTTC,CSPDKQETQYF,TRBJ2-5,.,TRBV20-1,once
TGTGCCACCAGCAGACTAGGGGTGAGCAATCAGCCCCAGCATTTT,CATSRLGVSNQPQHF,TRBJ1-5,.,TRBV15,few
TGCGCCAGCAGCCCGGGGTACACAGATACGCAGTATTTT,CASSPGYTDTQYF,TRBJ2-3,.,TRBV5-1,.
TGTGCCAGCAGTATAACAGGGGGCGACGAGCAGTACTTC,CASSITGGDEQYF,TRBJ2-7,TRBD1,TRBV12-3/TRBV12-4,few
TGCAGTGCTAGTCCCGACTGGAAGACTAGCGGGTACAATGAGCAGTTCTTC,CSASPDWKTSGYNEQFF,TRBJ2-1,TRBD2,TRBV20-1,.
TGCGCCAGCAGCCAAGCGGTGCCGCTAGCGGGGGGGCTGGACACCGGGGAGCTGTTTTTT,CASSQAVPLAGGLDTGELFF,TRBJ2-2,TRBD2,TRBV4-1,.
TGTGCCAGCAGCGTAACAGGGCGAGAGACCCAGTACTTC,CASSVTGRETQYF,TRBJ2-5,.,TRBV9,few
TGTGCCAGCAGCCCCCGGGCGGCTGTCACAGATACGCAGTATTTT,CASSPRAAVTDTQYF,TRBJ2-3,.,TRBV12-3/TRBV12-4,.
TGCGCCAGCAGCACCTTCGAGCAAGAGACCCAGTACTTC,CASSTFEQETQYF,TRBJ2-5,.,TRBV5-1,.
TGTGCCAGCAGTCAAAGGAGCTCCTACAATGAGCAGTTCTTC,CASSQRSSYNEQFF,TRBJ2-1,.,TRBV3-1,many
TGTGCCAGCAGTTCATCAGAGACCCAGTACTTC,CASSSSETQYF,TRBJ2-5,.,TRBV12-3/TRBV12-4,many
TGCAGCTTAAGGACAGGGGCAAACTATGGCTACACCTTC,CSLRTGANYGYTF,TRBJ1-2,TRBD1,TRBV29-1,few
TGCAGTGCGAGAAGGACTAGCGGGATGGGGGATGAGCAGTTCTTC,CSARRTSGMGDEQFF,TRBJ2-1,TRBD2,TRBV20-1,few
TGTGCCAGCAGCCAATCACGTTTACAGGGATCCGGGGAGCTGTTTTTT,CASSQSRLQGSGELFF,TRBJ2-2,.,TRBV14,few
TGTGCCAGCAGTTCTGGGGGCAGCTCTGGGGCCAACGTCCTGACTTTC,CASSSGGSSGANVLTF,TRBJ2-6,.,TRBV28,.
TGTGCCAGCAGCTCAGACAGGGGCGGCACCGGGGAGCTGTTTTTT,CASSSDRGGTGELFF,TRBJ2-2,TRBD1,TRBV5-5,.
TGTGCCATCAGTGAGTTACCGGGACAGGGGCACAATGAGCAGTTCTTC,CAISELPGQGHNEQFF,TRBJ2-1,TRBD1,TRBV10-3,.
TGTGCCAGCAGCTTGATGGCTAGCGGGTTTTACAATGAGCAGTTCTTC,CASSLMASGFYNEQFF,TRBJ2-1,TRBD2,TRBV5-5,.
TGTGCCAGCAGCCCAGGGGTCCTAGGGGCCCAGCATTTT,CASSPGVLGAQHF,TRBJ1-5,.,TRBV27,.
TGTGCCAGCAGTCTAAGCGTTTACGCGGGAGAGTACAATGAGCAGTTCTTC,CASSLSVYAGEYNEQFF,TRBJ2-1,TRBD2,TRBV6-1,.
TGTGCCAGCAGCTTTGCTTGGCAGGAGAGCAATGAGCAGTTCTTC,CASSFAWQESNEQFF,TRBJ2-1,.,TRBV7-9,.
TGCAGTGCTAGAGTAGTGGGACAGGGTTTCAATCAGCCCCAGCATTTT,CSARVVGQGFNQPQHF,TRBJ1-5,TRBD1,TRBV20-1,once
TGTGCCACCAGCAGAGATATCCAGGGGTTCCAAGAGACCCAGTACTTC,CATSRDIQGFQETQYF,TRBJ2-5,.,TRBV15,.
TGCAGTGCTAGTCGGACGAATCAGCCCCAGCATTTT,CSASRTNQPQHF,TRBJ1-5,.,TRBV20-1,many
TGTGCCAGCAGTTTTGGGGACACTGAAGCTTTCTTT,CASSFGDTEAFF,TRBJ1-1,.,TRBV12-3/TRBV12-4,many
TGCGCCAGCAGCCAAGAATGGAACACTTATGGCTACACCTTC,CASSQEWNTYGYTF,TRBJ1-2,.,TRBV4-1,few
TGTGCCAGCACCCCGGCACAGGGGGCTTCGGGTGCTTTCTTT,CASTPAQGASGAFF,TRBJ1-1,TRBD1,TRBV12-3/TRBV12-4,many
TGTGCCAGCAGCCCCTGGGGCGATGAGCAGTTCTTC,CASSPWGDEQFF,TRBJ2-1,.,TRBV12-3/TRBV12-4,.
TGCAGTGCGTACAGGCCCACCGGGGAGCTGTTTTTT,CSAYRPTGELFF,TRBJ2-2,.,TRBV20-1,.
TGCAGTGCTTCTCCTACTAGCGGCTCCTACGAGCAGTACTTC,CSASPTSGSYEQYF,TRBJ2-7,TRBD2,TRBV20-1,.
TGTGCCAGCGGCAATAAGTACAATGAGCAGTTCTTC,CASGNKYNEQFF,TRBJ2-1,.,TRBV11-3,.
TGTGCCAGCAGTCGGACTGGGAGAAGCGCCGGGGAGCTGTTTTTT,CASSRTGRSAGELFF,TRBJ2-2,.,TRBV12-3/TRBV12-4,many
TGCGCCAGCAGGCCGGCAGAATCAACCTACGAGCAGTACTTC,CASRPAESTYEQYF,TRBJ2-7,.,TRBV5-1,.
TGCAGTGCTAGGACTAGCGGAGGCTACGAGCAGTACTTC,CSARTSGGYEQYF,TRBJ2-7,TRBD2,TRBV20-1,many
TGTGCCAGCAGCTTGGTCGGACAGGGGGTATCTGGCTACACCTTC,CASSLVGQGVSGYTF,TRBJ1-2,TRBD1,TRBV5-4,few
TGTGCCAGCAGCCACCTCTCCGGGCAGCCCCAGCATTTT,CASSHLSGQPQHF,TRBJ1-5,.,TRBV3-1,few
TGTGCCATCCAGGGTTCGTGGAACACTGAAGCTTTCTTT,CAIQGSWNTEAFF,TRBJ1-1,.,TRBV10-3,many
TGTGCCAGCAGCCTCCGGACTAGCGGGGATCGGGAGCTGTTTTTT,CASSLRTSGDRELFF,TRBJ2-2,TRBD2,TRBV11-2,.
TGTGCCAGCAGCTCCTTCGGAGAGACCCAGTACTTC,CASSSFGETQYF,TRBJ2-5,.,TRBV7-2,.
TGTGCCAGCAGTTCCCTAAGACTAGCGGGAGTCTATAATGAGCAGTTCTTC,CASSSLRLAGVYNEQFF,TRBJ2-1,TRBD2,TRBV12-3/TRBV12-4,few
TGCGCCAGCAGCCCCGGAAACATGGGGACCGGGGAGCTGTTTTTT,CASSPGNMGTGELFF,TRBJ2-2,.,TRBV5-1,few
TGCGCCAGCAGCTTCGAGAGACCCTACACTGAAGCTTTCTTT,CASSFERPYTEAFF,TRBJ1-1,.,TRBV5-1,.
TGTGCCAGCGAGATGGACATTCAGTACTTC,CASEMDIQYF,TRBJ2-4,.,TRBV7-9,few